One and the same sample provided the 28 T cell receptor beta chains below, sequenced in a study of long-term antiretroviral therapy in people with HIV (dated by TCRdb to about 2022). The immunoSEQ hsTCRB v3.0 assay was used at survey level resolution to sequence the TRB variable region. As stored in TCRdb, this immuneACCESS dataset retains in-frame rearrangements with V and J assigned. A fraction of the clones does not appear; measured against another copy, unresolved V genes explain less than half of the discrepancy, and the remainder lacks a known reason. Across this sample there are roughly 28,000 clones, with roughly 90% seen only once. 3% to 4.5% of the sample comes from the top ten. This specimen was unsorted PBMCs, taken 1.8 years after starting antiretroviral therapy. The receptors were gathered from a woman aged 18-29 years with HIV.

The V call is TRBV20-1, the J call TRBJ2-1, with a weak D call TRBD2 (7 bases). Trimming took 7 bases from V and 13 from J, leaving 17 bases between them. Germline-derived CDR1 and CDR2 are DFQATT and SNEGSKA (reference sequence). The CDR3 length is 11 residues. DNA of the CDR3: TGCAGTGGGGGGGGCGGGAGTGAACAGTTCTTC. It codes for CSGGGGSEQFF.

The V and J genes are TRBV28 and TRBJ2-2; TRBD2 aligns across 7 bases. CDR1 MDHEN and CDR2 SYDVKM come from the germline V gene. Unmatched junction bases numbered 7, after V lost 6 bases and J lost 0 bases. This CDR3 spans 16 amino acids. CDR3 amino acids: CASRVLAVANTGELFF. The CDR3 region has the DNA TGTGCCAGCAGGGTTCTAGCGGTAGCGAACACCGGGGAGCTGTTTTTT.

This chain connects TRBV20-1 to TRBJ2-3; D gene ambiguous. This CDR3 is built from 11 residues. Germline V CDR1 and CDR2: DFQATT, SNEGSKA (reference sequence). V was shortened by 5 bases and J by 6 bases, with 9 bases between the two germline ends. The CDR3: CSAQAQDTQYF. In nucleotides, the CDR3 is TGCAGTGCTCAGGCCCAGGATACGCAGTATTTT.

The chain combines TRBV19 with TRBJ2-7; 9 nucleotides line up with TRBD1. CDR3 size: 20 residues. V was clipped by 3 bases and J by 3 bases; unmatched bases: 21. Germline V CDR1 and CDR2: LNHDA, SQIVND (reference sequence). The CDR3 sequence: CASSIRSRDRASWLLYEQYF. In nucleotides, the CDR3 is TGTGCCAGTAGTATTCGCAGCCGGGACAGGGCCTCCTGGTTGCTCTACGAGCAGTACTTC.

V and J are TRBV5-1 and TRBJ2-4; D is unresolved. Germline lookup yields CDR1 SGHRS and CDR2 YFSETQ. CDR3 size: 16 residues. V shed 4 bases and J shed 8 bases, with 22 bases lying between them. The CDR3 loop reads CASSPQGPFSGDIQYF. Here the CDR3 DNA reads TGCGCCAGCAGCCCGCAAGGTCCTTTCAGTGGGGACATTCAGTACTTC.

The CDR3 spells CAISESTDTQYF. The CDR3 DNA follows: TGTGCCATCAGTGAGTCCACAGATACGCAGTATTTT. The chain combines TRBV10-3 with TRBJ2-3; D remains unclear. This CDR3 contains 12 residues. CDR1 ENHRY and CDR2 SYGVKD come from the germline V gene. Trimming shortened V by 0 bases and J by 2 bases, and 0 bases separated the two germline ends.

This chain connects TRBV25-1 to TRBJ2-2; D possibly corresponds to TRBD2 (6 bases). V lost 8 bases and J lost 3, with 10 bases in between. Per the germline V gene, CDR1 is MGHDK and CDR2 is SYGVNS. This CDR3 region has 13 residues. CDR3 sequence (DNA): TGTGCCAGCCTCGGGACTCACACCGGGGAGCTGTTTTTT. Protein product: CASLGTHTGELFF.

The V and J genes are TRBV19 and TRBJ1-2, with D unclear. The V end lost 8 bases, the J end lost 4 bases, and 5 bases lay between the germline ends. Germline CDR1 is LNHDA and CDR2 is SQIVND (reference sequence). The CDR3 has 10 residues. CDR3 DNA sequence: TGTGCCAGTTTCGGCTATGGCTACACCTTC. Its protein product is CASFGYGYTF. The full variable domain, in which reference TRBV19 and TRBJ1-2 provide the parts outside the CDR3, is DGGITQSPKYLFRKEGQNVTLSCEQNLNHDAMYWYRQDPGQGLRLIYYSQIVNDFQKGDIAEGYSVSREKKESFPLTVTSAQKNPTAFYLCASFGYGYTFGSGTRLTVV.

The CDR3, as DNA: TGTGCCAGCAGTGAATTCATAGGGAAGGGGCAAGAGACCCAGTACTTC. Translation gives CASSEFIGKGQETQYF. The chain recombines TRBV25-1 with TRBJ2-5; perhaps TRBD1 as D (5 bases). Germline V gene sequence: CDR1 MGHDK, CDR2 SYGVNS. V lost 1 base and J lost 2, with 14 bases in between. The CDR3 sequence is 16 residues long.

This sequence joins TRBV13 and TRBJ2-7; 10 nucleotides line up with TRBD1. V trimming: 4 bases; J trimming: 0 bases; junction bases outside the gene matches: 6. CDR1 and CDR2 (germline): PRHDT, FYEKMQ (reference sequence). The CDR3 has 16 amino acids. CDR3 region: CASSSVDRGPSYEQYF. The CDR3 bases are TGTGCCAGCAGCTCGGTAGACAGGGGGCCCTCCTACGAGCAGTACTTC. Full variable domain (remainder filled in from reference TRBV13 and TRBJ2-7): AAGVIQSPRHLIKEKRETATLKCYPIPRHDTVYWYQQGPGQDPQFLISFYEKMQSDKGSIPDRFSAQQFSDYHSELNMSSLELGDSALYFCASSSVDRGPSYEQYFGPGTRLTVT.

The V gene is TRBV1, the J gene TRBJ2-3. TRBV1 is an annotated pseudogene. This CDR3 spans 13 amino acids. In DNA form, the CDR3 reads TGCACCAGCAGCCAAGAAAGGCTTCCCACGCAGTATTTT. Translation gives CTSSQERLPTQYF.

Remarks on this clone: This sample also contains other DNA sequences that code for the same CDR3. The chain couples TRBV11-3 to TRBJ2-2, with D perhaps matching TRBD2 (6 bases). Germline assignment: CDR1 SGHNT and CDR2 YENEEA. The V gene lost 5 bases and the J gene lost 7 bases, with 23 bases spanning the gap. The CDR3 consists of 17 residues. CDR3 in amino acids: CASSPEGGTGKSGELFF. CDR3 in DNA: TGTGCCAGCAGCCCCGAAGGAGGGACGGGGAAAAGCGGGGAGCTGTTTTTT. Filled out from reference TRBV11-3 and TRBJ2-2, the complete variable domain reads EAGVVQSPRYKIIEKKQPVAFWCNPISGHNTLYWYLQNLGQGPELLIRYENEEAVDDSQLPKDRFSAERLKGVDSTLKIQPAELGDSAVYLCASSPEGGTGKSGELFFGEGSRLTVL.

The chain is built from TRBV6-6 and TRBJ1-3; possibly TRBD1 for D (5 bases). V gave up 7 bases and J gave up 4 bases, with 14 bases separating them. Per germline, CDR1 MNHNY and CDR2 SVGAGI (reference sequence). The CDR3 extends over 14 amino acids. The CDR3 DNA follows: TGTGCCAGCACCCTGGGACGTGGCGGAAACACCATATATTTT. Encoded protein: CASTLGRGGNTIYF.

This chain joins TRBV6-1 and TRBJ1-5; D is uncertain. Germline CDR1 is MNHNS and CDR2 is SASEGT. This CDR3 comprises 14 residues. With 3 bases removed from V and 7 bases from J, the gap between germline ends came to 13 bases. The CDR3 DNA sequence: TGTGCCAGCAGTGATTGGGGAGGGTACCAGCCCCAGCATTTT. Translated: CASSDWGGYQPQHF.

This chain connects TRBV4-2 to TRBJ2-5, with D perhaps being TRBD1 or TRBD2 (5 bases each). Germline loops: CDR1 LGHNA, CDR2 YNFKEQ. The CDR3 contains 14 residues. The V and J ends lost 0 bases and 4 bases respectively, with 9 bases between them. The CDR3 region is CASSQDWDGETQYF. The CDR3 region has the DNA TGTGCCAGCAGCCAAGATTGGGACGGAGAGACCCAGTACTTC.

The rearrangement uses TRBV6-1 and TRBJ1-2; D unresolved. The CDR3 spans 14 residues. The germline V gene has CDR1 MNHNS and CDR2 SASEGT. V was clipped by 2 bases and J by 4 bases, with 11 bases between them. The CDR3 is CASSEKARSYGYTF. The CDR3 nucleotides are TGTGCCAGCAGTGAAAAGGCCCGTTCCTATGGCTACACCTTC.

The rearrangement links TRBV6-6 to TRBJ1-2, with 9 bases identical to TRBD1. The V gene end was trimmed by 0 bases and the J gene end by 7 bases; junction bases not matched to a gene: 6. The CDR3 has 15 amino acids. CDR1 is MNHNY and CDR2 is SVGAGI in the germline V gene (reference sequence). DNA for the CDR3: TGTGCCAGCAGTTACTCGAACAGGGGGCATGGTGGCTACACCTTC. The encoded protein is CASSYSNRGHGGYTF.

This clone showed up just once. The CDR3, as DNA: TGTGCCATCAGTGAGTCGTTTTACGGCAAAAAGGGCACTGAAGCTTTCTTT. As protein: CAISESFYGKKGTEAFF. This chain links TRBV10-3 with TRBJ1-1; D unclear. CDR3 length: 17 residues. V lost 0 bases and J lost 4, with 18 bases in between. Germline V gene sequence: CDR1 ENHRY, CDR2 SYGVKD.

Here the CDR3 reads CASSLKGQGALLTNEKLFF. The CDR3 nucleotides are TGTGCCAGCAGCTTGAAAGGACAGGGGGCCTTATTAACTAATGAAAAACTGTTTTTT. The rearrangement links TRBV5-6 to TRBJ1-4, with 11 nucleotides matching TRBD1. The CDR3 consists of 19 residues. Germline V lookup: CDR1 SGHDT, CDR2 YYEEEE. Trimming took 1 base from V and 1 from J; bases not matched to a gene: 9.

The V and J genes are TRBV5-4 and TRBJ1-1; tentatively, D is TRBD1 (5 bases). The germline CDR1 and CDR2 sequences are SGHNT and YYREEE (reference sequence). The CDR3 length is 15 residues. With 1 base removed from V and 3 bases from J, the gap between germline ends came to 13 bases. The CDR3 nucleotides are TGTGCCAGCAGCTTGCCCCTTACGGGGCACACTGAAGCTTTCTTT. It yields the protein CASSLPLTGHTEAFF.

CDR3 nucleotides: TGTGCCAGCGGACTAGCGGGAGTAACGGATACGCAGTATTTT. Amino acid sequence: CASGLAGVTDTQYF. This sequence joins TRBV7-3 and TRBJ2-3, with 13 positions matching TRBD2. From germline, CDR1 is SGHTA and CDR2 FQGTGA. The CDR3 totals 14 residues. The V and J ends lost 8 bases and 6 bases, in that order; junction bases with no gene match: 5.

The V gene is TRBV6-6, the J gene TRBJ2-7, with D hard to call. The germline gives CDR1 MNHNY, CDR2 SVGAGI (reference sequence). The V end was cut by 0 bases, the J end by 3 bases, with 3 bases between. This CDR3 is 12 amino acids long. DNA of the CDR3: TGTGCCAGCAGTTACTCGGACTACGAGCAGTACTTC. Amino acid sequence: CASSYSDYEQYF.

This clone was seen once. The rearrangement links TRBV6-5 to TRBJ1-4, with D possibly TRBD1 on 5 matching bases. Trimming took off 6 bases at V and 8 bases at J, with 10 bases between the two ends. The germline V gene encodes CDR1 MNHEY and CDR2 SVGAGI. The CDR3 loop spans 12 amino acids. The CDR3 DNA reads as TGTGCCAGCAGGGGGGACCACGAAAAACTGTTTTTT. This gives the protein CASRGDHEKLFF.

V gene TRBV4-1 combines with J gene TRBJ2-5, with TRBD1 identical over 10 bases. Trimming removed 0 bases from V and 4 bases from J; junction bases left unmatched: 11. Germline-derived CDR1 and CDR2 are MGHRA and YSYEKL. The CDR3 runs to 18 residues. This CDR3 reads CASSQDLTGGSKGETQYF. The CDR3 DNA reads as TGCGCCAGCAGCCAAGATCTGACAGGGGGCAGTAAAGGAGAGACCCAGTACTTC.

The chain is built from TRBV2 and TRBJ2-1, with 7 bases lining up with TRBD1. Trimming took 0 bases from V and 8 from J; bases not matched to a gene: 10. This CDR3 contains 16 residues. Per the germline V gene, CDR1 is SNHLY and CDR2 is FYNNEI. CDR3 coding DNA: TGTGCCAGCAGTGAAGCGCTGGCAGGGGGTGGTGATGAGCAGTTCTTC. As protein: CASSEALAGGGDEQFF.

This chain links TRBV7-3 with TRBJ2-5; D gene uncertain. The CDR3 runs 17 residues. The germline gives CDR1 SGHTA, CDR2 FQGTGA. Trimming took 2 bases from V and 2 from J, leaving 18 bases between them. CDR3 protein: CASSLGQRPPTQETQYF. DNA for the CDR3: TGTGCCAGCAGCTTAGGCCAGCGACCCCCAACACAAGAGACCCAGTACTTC.

The chain links TRBV7-9 to TRBJ2-7, with D unresolved. The CDR3 totals 14 residues. V was cut by 6 bases and J by 4 bases, with 16 bases left in between. CDR1 is SEHNR, CDR2 FQNEAQ, per germline (reference sequence). CDR3 nucleotides: TGTGCCAGCAGTACAGAGATTGGGTTGTACGAGCAGTACTTC. Encoded protein: CASSTEIGLYEQYF.

The chain employs TRBV29-1 and TRBJ2-7; 12 bases agree with TRBD2. With 4 bases clipped from V and 5 bases from J, the junction kept 6 bases outside the gene matches. The germline gives CDR1 SQVTM, CDR2 ANQGSEA. CDR3 length: 14 amino acids. CDR3 coding DNA: TGCAGCGTTGTCCCTAGCGGGAGGGTAAACGAGCAGTACTTC. Translation gives CSVVPSGRVNEQYF.